The clone carrying this TCR beta chain came up many times. The antigen is not known. Between the trimmed V and J ends, which lost 2 bases and 9 bases, there was a span of 8 bases. CDR3 length: 13 residues. The germline gives CDR1 KGHSH, CDR2 LQKENI. This entry comes from a study of regulatory T cells in long-lasting Graves disease. Time point meaning: newly diagnosed GD, antithyroid drugs for less than 3 months. Scientists built the TCR library using RNA that was extracted from PBMCs. Arm-PCR of CDR3 regions and iRepertoire HTBI primers were used to build TCR beta libraries. One entry per CDR3 protein results from TCRdb running MiXCR on the multiplex PCR reads. Of about 540,000 distinct CDR3 sequences listed, roughly 14% are singletons. General study results and limits: Persistent Graves' patients showed a TCR diversity that was lower than that of newly diagnosed ones.

These data also featured in a second study, about T cells in Graves' hyperthyroidism and ophthalmopathy. That source adds: Most thyroid clonotypes expanded above 0.001 appeared in blood too.

The source material was peripheral blood mononuclear cells (PBMCs), sampled at new diagnosis, from a patient treated with antithyroid drugs. The sequence was obtained from a man under 40 with Graves disease. The V and J genes are TRBV18 and TRBJ1-6; no firm D call. The CDR3 DNA reads TGTGCCAGCTCACCAACGAAGGCTTCACCCCTCCACTTT. Its translation: CASSPTKASPLHF.